The following is a T cell receptor (beta chain) sequence with its context. Its antigen is undetermined. TCRdb reprocessed the 5' RACE reads and keeps a single row for each CDR3 protein, giving no DNA. With a few hundred thousand distinct CDR3 sequences in the sample, the ten largest clones hold approximately 3.5%. This record belongs to a study of T cells expressing NK-cell markers. Study context: Seropositivity for HCMV was found in seven of the eight sequenced donors, with one seronegative. Findings of the study overall: Evidence did not settle whether expanded NKG2C+ T cell clones targeted HCMV.

CDR3 length equals 14 residues. CDR1 is ENHRY, CDR2 SYGVKD, per germline. This TCR was sampled from a man aged 18 to 30 in good health. This chain links TRBV10-3 with TRBJ2-7; TCRdb's D gene call, TRBD2, goes unchecked for lack of DNA. Specimen: blood T cells: a sorted CD56 or NKG2C T cell subset, CD4+ or CD8+ T cells, or bulk PBMC T cells (not recorded which). The CDR3 here is CAPPPRSYPYEQYF.